This T cell receptor (beta chain) appears in the sequencing data of a study of beta chain features in type 1 diabetes (dated by TCRdb to about 2018). About the investigation overall: Patients and healthy donors did not differ in mean age, gender distribution, total cell number or subset yield. A total of about 99,000,000 sorted cells were examined across all samples, and RNA yield correlated strongly with the number of cells per subset. In the study, recently diagnosed type 1 diabetes patients and matched healthy donors were compared on the TCRB repertoires of their sorted circulating CD4+ T cell subsets. Regulatory and stem cell-like memory subsets were obtained from only 8 patients and about 8 healthy donors, while naive and central memory subsets were obtained from all 30 or so donors.

The entire isolated RNA was reverse transcribed using the High Capacity cDNA Reverse Transcription Kit, and thus expressed TCRB transcripts were sequenced. Deep immunoSEQ sequencing was performed on naive, central memory and regulatory T cell samples, with an average of approximately 3.9 million total reads per sample. Sorted cells were lysed in RLT buffer, and RNA was extracted using DNase-treated RNeasy Micro or Mini kits according to cell number. To prevent cross-contamination, every cell subset was processed on its own, while patient and healthy donor samples were processed together. The immunoSEQ multiplex PCR was used to amplify TCRB sequences from cDNA, yielding 87-bp fragments that span the CDR3 region. Sequencing of the amplicons was done on the Illumina HiSeq platform. In the authors' own workflow: PCR bias was computationally corrected using synthetic template baselines, reads within Hamming distance 2 were collapsed, and singletons that could not be merged were discarded. Reads were aligned to IMGT to assign V, D and J genes, CDR3 length, and insertions or deletions at six rearrangement sites. Clonotype counts were normalized to sorted cell number within each subset before computing true diversity and Gini coefficients with the tcR R package. The overlap coefficient, calculated on TCRB nucleotide sequences, was used to quantify repertoire sharing. As a proxy for the pre-selection repertoire, out-of-frame TCRB sequences from naive cells were analyzed. TCRdb re-hosts the immuneACCESS table, in-frame sequences only. Its copies lack some clones; in the studies checked, an unresolved V gene accounts for under half of them, and the cause for the rest is not known. Clone size and the V and J calls come from that table; the DNA yielded D and trimming. The sample contains 640,000 or so clones, around 15% of them found a single time. The ten largest clonotypes hold approximately 0.022% of the sample.

From its cysteine to its phenylalanine, the CDR3 spans 16 amino acids. The kept DNA is CDR3 alone, 48 bases in frame from the first base. V drops 0 bases and J drops 8 bases, leaving 19 bases in between. The germline V gene (reference sequence) specifies LNHNV as CDR1 and YYDKDF as CDR2. The full study reports these points: A moderate but significant shortening of TCRB CDR3 length was observed in type 1 diabetes patients in all four CD4+ subsets. PCR may preferentially amplify shorter templates, but because patient and control samples were amplified and corrected together, any resulting skew would affect both groups equally. Naive, central memory and regulatory TCRB repertoires appeared to be more alike among patients than among healthy donors. Because small numbers of individuals were included in the HLA sub-analyses, any influence of HLA type on TCRB rearrangement was left unresolved. Because cDNA was sequenced instead of genomic DNA, highly expressing activated cells could be over-represented, though the groups showed no difference in activation or CD3 levels. At VDJ recombination sites, type 1 diabetes patients had fewer insertions and more deleted nucleotides, which implies abnormalities in thymic rearrangement.

On this clone: Its antigen remains unidentified. Base qualities are missing; no much larger clone stands one base away.

Each donor gave one peripheral blood draw, approximately 120 mL on average, collected into heparinised tubes. A BD FACSAria II was used to sort naive, central memory, regulatory and stem cell-like memory CD4+ T cells with a panel that included CD45RO, CCR7, CD25, CD127, CD95 and CD27. Every sorted population had a purity above 95%. PBMCs were isolated right away by Lymphoprep density gradient centrifugation and were stained directly, without culture. So that batch effects would be minimized, each experiment stained and sorted samples in pairs, pairing one healthy donor with one patient. The clonotype comes from a young man with type 1 diabetes. The sample taken for sequencing was naive CD4+ T cells from blood. The sample's cell subset or site label, decoded: true naive CD4+ T cells. The rearrangement combines TRBV15 with TRBJ1-2; the D gene is not confidently resolved. The sequenced DNA is TGTGCCACCAGCAGAGATCGGGGAACCACTCTCGGCGGCTACACCTTC. It encodes CATSRDRGTTLGGYTF.